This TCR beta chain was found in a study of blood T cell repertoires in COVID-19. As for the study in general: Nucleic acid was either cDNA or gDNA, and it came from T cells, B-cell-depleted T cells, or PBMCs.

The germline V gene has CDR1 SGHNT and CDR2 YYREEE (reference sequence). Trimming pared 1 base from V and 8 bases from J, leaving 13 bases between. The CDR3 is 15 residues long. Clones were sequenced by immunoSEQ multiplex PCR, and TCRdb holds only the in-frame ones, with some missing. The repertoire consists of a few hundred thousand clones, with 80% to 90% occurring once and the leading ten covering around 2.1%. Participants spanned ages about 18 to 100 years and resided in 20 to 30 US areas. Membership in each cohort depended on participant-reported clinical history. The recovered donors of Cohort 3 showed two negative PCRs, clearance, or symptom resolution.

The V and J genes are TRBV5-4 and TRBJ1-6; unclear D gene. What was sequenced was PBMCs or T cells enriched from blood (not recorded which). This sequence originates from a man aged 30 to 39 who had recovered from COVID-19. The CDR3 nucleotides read TGTGCCAGCAGCTTGCCGGGATCTAAACATTCACCCCTCCACTTT. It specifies CASSLPGSKHSPLHF. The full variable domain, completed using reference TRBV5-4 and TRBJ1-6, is ETGVTQSPTHLIKTRGQQVTLRCSSQSGHNTVSWYQQALGQGPQFIFQYYREEENGRGNFPPRFSGLQFPNYSSELNVNALELDDSALYLCASSLPGSKHSPLHFGNGTRLTVT.